This T cell receptor beta chain was retrieved from a study of identical twins. Study-level points and caveats: An excess of low generation probability was shown by twin-shared out-of-frame alpha sequences.

Germline CDR1 is SNHLY and CDR2 is FYNNEI. CDR3 length: 17 residues. V was pared by 2 bases and J by 4 bases, with 10 bases of the junction left unmatched. TCRdb itself ran the 5' RACE reads through MiXCR, one entry per CDR3 protein. The sample records about 240,000 distinct CDR3 sequences, over 9.5% being singletons. This clonotype occurred a few times. Its antigen is still unknown. The sequenced material came from memory T cells sorted from blood. This TCR was sampled from a man over 45 in good health. The gene calls are TRBV2 and TRBJ2-2; 7 bases are shared with TRBD2. The chain's CDR3 is CASSETTSSASTGELFF. The CDR3 bases are TGTGCCAGCAGTGAAACGACTAGCTCAGCGAGCACCGGGGAGCTGTTTTTT.